This T cell receptor (beta chain) stems from a study of blood T cell repertoires in COVID-19. The wider study: Researchers got acute and convalescent COVID-19 samples from the United States, Italy and Spain. Sources were T cells, B-cell-depleted T cells, or PBMCs; the material itself was cDNA or gDNA.

V was trimmed by 0 bases and J by 3 bases, leaving 13 bases between them. CDR1 and CDR2 (germline): SGDLS, YYNGEE. The CDR3 has 16 amino acids. As processed by the authors: Reference gene primer amplification gave estimated nucleated cell counts. Libraries were prepared by immunoSEQ multiplex PCR; TCRdb keeps only in-frame clonotypes and omits some of them. Clonal size and the V and J genes are those of that table, whereas D and trimming came from the DNA. This sample has about 240,000 clones, with 87% found just once. This chain uses TRBV9 with TRBJ1-3; possible D gene TRBD1, 5 bases. The sequence was obtained from a man aged 60 to 69 who had recovered from COVID-19. The source material was peripheral blood. The CDR3 region has the DNA TGTGCCAGCAGCGTAGTTCCGGACACGAGTGGAAACACCATATATTTT. It codes for CASSVVPDTSGNTIYF.